The subject of this entry is one T cell receptor beta chain. Antigen unknown. The CDR3 runs 17 residues. Trimming cost V 2 bases and J 2 bases, with 18 bases left between them. Per the germline V gene, CDR1 is KGHSH and CDR2 is LQKENI. The data were obtained in a study of OX40 agonist ivuxolimab in advanced cancers. Study-wide context: Among those enrolled, mean age was about 58 years (range roughly 20 to 80) and 82.7% were male.

Produced via immunoSEQ multiplex PCR; TCRdb's table is partial and in-frame only. In the table there are tens of thousands of clones, more than 65% of which are singletons. Study results and limitations: Low normalized clonal expansion also occurred in some nonresponding patients.

The source of this sequence is an adult with an advanced solid tumor such as melanoma, head and neck, liver or kidney cancer. Sequenced here: CD4+ or CD8+ T cells sorted from blood, sampled in a trial of the OX40 agonist ivuxolimab. This sequence joins TRBV18 and TRBJ2-5, with TRBD2 as a possible D gene (7 bases). For the CDR3, the DNA is TGTGCCAGCTCACCAAGCAGGGGTCGGGGGGCTCAAGAGACCCAGTACTTC. Translating gives CASSPSRGRGAQETQYF.